This T cell receptor (beta chain) is drawn from a study of early T cells in non-severe SARS-CoV-2 infection. A few counts support this clonotype. Attachment of unique molecular identifiers to individual cDNA molecules was performed. TCRdb processed the 5' RACE reads anew with MiXCR; each CDR3 protein has one entry. The sample shows tens of thousands of distinct CDR3 sequences, roughly a tenth of them seen only once. The V end was cut by 1 base, the J end by 1 base, with 7 bases between. Germline V lookup: CDR1 SGHVS, CDR2 FNYEAQ. The CDR3 has 14 amino acids. Material: whole blood. The chain uses TRBV7-6 and TRBJ1-1, with D possibly TRBD1 on 5 matching bases. The TCR originated in an adult who was a healthcare worker with PCR-confirmed SARS-CoV-2 infection or an uninfected control (not recorded which). The CDR3 spells CASSLVGGNTEAFF. For the CDR3, the DNA is TGTGCCAGCAGCTTAGTGGGGGGGAACACTGAAGCTTTCTTT.